Each of the 10 T cell receptor beta chains below was sequenced from the same sample in a study of T cell repertoires in cytomegalovirus infection (dated by TCRdb to between 2018 and 2021). The instrument was an Illumina HiSeq 1500. The raw public reads went through TCRdb reprocessing: fastp at Q25, MiXCR clone calling, in-frame beta chains kept. Merged by CDR3 protein, the rows form single entries marked with the most common genes and DNA. This sample lists some 220,000 distinct CDR3 sequences; around 6.2% were detected once. The ten largest clonotypes hold 6.5% of the sample. Sequenced: PBMCs. All receptors come from a human donor in good health (CMV status not recorded). Some clones in this sample may be carry-over from other donors' samples.

This clonotype was seen ten or more times. The chain has TRBV20-1 and TRBJ2-7, with 9 bases matching TRBD2. The CDR3 has 14 amino acids. CDR1 and CDR2 (germline): DFQATT, SNEGSKA (reference sequence). Germline trimming cut 0 bases from V and 5 bases from J; bases unmatched to any gene: 5. CDR3 DNA: TGCAGTGCTAGAGATTCACCTAGCGGGAACGAGCAGTACTTC. The encoded protein is CSARDSPSGNEQYF.

This clonotype was seen a single time. This sequence may be a read error, since a much larger clone differs from it by one base. The chain combines TRBV5-1 with TRBJ2-3, with D perhaps TRBD1 (6 bases). This CDR3 region has 13 residues. V gave up 2 bases and J gave up 5 bases, with 9 bases separating them. The germline V gene encodes CDR1 SGHRS and CDR2 YFSETQ. The CDR3 region has the DNA TGCGCCAGCAGCTTTGTAGGGGGAGATACGCAGTATTTT. It codes for CASSFVGGDTQYF. Full variable domain (missing parts from reference TRBV5-1 and TRBJ2-3): KAGVTQTPRYLIKTRGQQVTLSCSPISGHRSVSWYQQTPGQGLQFLFEYFSETQRNKGNFPGRFSGRQFSNSRSEMNVSTLELGDSALYLCASSFVGGDTQYFGPGTRLTVL.

The genes are TRBV6-2 or TRBV6-3 and TRBJ1-2; D unresolved. The CDR3 sequence is 15 residues long. From germline, CDR1 is MNHEY and CDR2 SVGEGT. Trimming cost V 6 bases and J 0 bases, with 14 bases left between them. The CDR3 here is CASSHQRGTNYGYTF. The CDR3 DNA follows: TGTGCCAGCAGCCATCAAAGAGGGACTAACTATGGCTACACCTTC.

This clonotype was seen many times. The CDR3 loop is CASSLATVRYGYTF. CDR3 nucleotides: TGTGCCAGCAGTTTAGCGACAGTCCGCTATGGCTACACCTTC. The chain links TRBV28 to TRBJ1-2; a possible D gene is TRBD1 (5 bases). With 2 bases removed from V and 4 bases from J, the gap between germline ends came to 11 bases. Germline V gives CDR1 MDHEN, CDR2 SYDVKM. This CDR3 contains 14 residues.

The table lists this clonotype with many counts. The chain employs TRBV6-2 or TRBV6-3 and TRBJ1-2, with a possible D match to TRBD1 (6 bases). Germline V gene sequence: CDR1 MNHEY, CDR2 SVGEGT. CDR3 length: 15 residues. Trimming left V 8 bases short and J 4 bases short, with 20 bases between. The CDR3 here is CASSIFRDTFYGYTF. The CDR3 nucleotides are TGTGCCAGCTCGATATTCCGGGACACCTTCTATGGCTACACCTTC.

This clonotype was observed at least ten times. This rearrangement joins TRBV9 to TRBJ2-2; 12 nucleotides match TRBD1. The ends lost 2 bases at V and 5 bases at J; junction bases unmatched: 7. The CDR3 has 17 amino acids. Germline V gene lookup returns CDR1 SGDLS and CDR2 YYNGEE. The CDR3 DNA reads as TGTGCCAGCAGCGTCGTGGGACAGGGGGCCGGGACCGGGGAGCTGTTTTTT. Its translation is CASSVVGQGAGTGELFF.

This clonotype was counted ten times or more. The chain uses TRBV20-1 and TRBJ1-2, with 10 nucleotides matching TRBD1. This CDR3 is 15 amino acids long. With 6 bases clipped from V and 4 bases from J, the junction kept 11 bases outside the gene matches. Looked up from germline, CDR1 is DFQATT and CDR2 is SNEGSKA (reference sequence). The CDR3 sequence: CSAATDRGRFYGYTF. CDR3 DNA sequence: TGCAGTGCCGCCACAGACAGGGGGCGCTTCTATGGCTACACCTTC.

This clonotype was counted only a few times. V gene TRBV6-5 combines with J gene TRBJ2-2; weak D call: TRBD2 (6 bases). CDR3 length: 12 residues. The germline V gene encodes CDR1 MNHEY and CDR2 SVGAGI. The V gene lost 2 bases and the J gene lost 13 bases, with 11 bases spanning the gap. The CDR3 is CASSYGGGGLFF. The DNA of the CDR3 is TGTGCCAGCAGTTACGGGGGAGGAGGGCTGTTTTTT.

This clonotype has just a few counts. V is TRBV6-6 and J is TRBJ2-3, with a possible D match to TRBD1 (6 bases). The germline gives CDR1 MNHNY, CDR2 SVGAGI (reference sequence). The CDR3 totals 16 residues. The V end was cut by 6 bases, the J end by 1 base, with 17 bases between. This CDR3 reads CASSYRTGSGTDTQYF. The CDR3, as DNA: TGTGCCAGCAGCTATAGAACAGGGTCGGGCACAGATACGCAGTATTTT.

Ten or more counts support this clonotype. This chain links TRBV23-1 with TRBJ1-6, with D perhaps matching TRBD1 (5 bases). TRBV23-1 is an ORF for which the function is uncertain. The V end was cut by 3 bases, the J end by 9 bases, with 21 bases between. The CDR3 loop spans 17 amino acids. DNA for the CDR3: TGCGCCAGCAGTCACTACACTCAGGGTTGCCCCTTTTCACCCCTCCACTTT. Translation gives CASSHYTQGCPFSPLHF.